Following are 8 T cell receptor beta chains from one sample sequenced in a study of cytomegalovirus exposure and HLA in healthy donors. PCR involved 60 Vbeta and 13 Jbeta primers. The protocol was immunoSEQ multiplex PCR, while the TCRdb copy is restricted to in-frame clones and leaves out a portion. The table gives 100,000 to 150,000 clones; the top ten clones make up over 1.5% of it. The sequenced sample consisted of PBMCs. These TCRs come from a woman aged 40 to 49 in good health and CMV-seropositive.

J is TRBJ2-1 and V is TRBV7-6; 9 nucleotides agree with TRBD2. Germline V gene data show CDR1 as SGHVS and CDR2 as FNYEAQ. V gave up 5 bases and J gave up 8 bases; unmatched junction bases: 4. The CDR3 is 13 residues long. This CDR3 reads CASSRTSDHEQFF. The CDR3 DNA reads TGTGCCAGCAGCAGGACTAGCGACCATGAGCAGTTCTTC.

V is TRBV28 and J is TRBJ2-1, with 11 bases aligning to TRBD1. The CDR3 runs to 19 residues. In germline, CDR1 is MDHEN, CDR2 SYDVKM. V lost 4 bases to trimming and J lost 4 bases; unmatched junction nucleotides: 15. CDR3 coding DNA: TGTGCCAGCAGTTCCGAACCGATACTCCGGGACAGGGGGTACAATGAGCAGTTCTTC. Protein sequence: CASSSEPILRDRGYNEQFF.

This sequence joins TRBV18 and TRBJ2-3; TRBD2 agrees at 13 bases. This CDR3 has 17 residues. V shed 4 bases and J 3 bases; nucleotides not matched to a gene: 7. Germline CDR1 reads KGHSH; CDR2 reads LQKENI. The DNA of the CDR3 is TGTGCCAGCTCACTTTCCGGGACTAGCGGGGCGACAGATACGCAGTATTTT. Protein: CASSLSGTSGATDTQYF. Filled out from reference TRBV18 and TRBJ2-3, the complete variable domain reads NAGVMQNPRHLVRRRGQEARLRCSPMKGHSHVYWYRQLPEEGLKFMVYLQKENIIDESGMPKERFSAEFPKEGPSILRIQQVVRGDSAAYFCASSLSGTSGATDTQYFGPGTRLTVL.

Worth noting for this clone: At the DNA level, this CDR3 is encoded by other sequences in the same sample as well. This rearrangement joins TRBV28 to TRBJ1-2; 9 nucleotides match TRBD1. Germline V gene sequence: CDR1 MDHEN, CDR2 SYDVKM. The length of the CDR3 is 14 residues. V shed 6 bases, J shed 3 bases, and the junction held 5 bases outside the gene matches. CDR3 in DNA: TGTGCCAGCAGCTCACAGGGGGCGGACTATGGCTACACCTTC. It translates to CASSSQGADYGYTF.

The J gene is TRBJ1-2, the V gene TRBV19; 8 bases are a match to TRBD1. CDR1 LNHDA and CDR2 SQIVND come from the germline V gene (reference sequence). Trimming removed 3 bases from V and 5 bases from J; junction bases left unmatched: 5. CDR3 length equals 14 residues. The DNA for the CDR3 is TGTGCCAGTAGTATGCAGGGGGCACTGTATGGCTACACCTTC. Its translation is CASSMQGALYGYTF.

Comments on this clone: An end of the junction does not agree with germline; a read error may underlie this. The gene calls are TRBV2 and TRBJ1-1; maybe TRBD1 (6 bases). Germline lookup yields CDR1 SNHLY and CDR2 FYNNEI. This CDR3 spans 10 amino acids. CDR3 residues: CASRGRGPVF. The CDR3 DNA sequence: TGTGCCAGCAGGGGCAGGGGTCCCGTCTTT.

The chain combines TRBV18 with TRBJ2-2; TRBD2 might be the D (5 bases). The CDR3 spans 16 residues. Germline CDR1 is KGHSH and CDR2 is LQKENI. V was pared by 0 bases and J by 5 bases, with 13 bases between. The CDR3: CASSPPIARGTGELFF. Here the CDR3 DNA reads TGTGCCAGCTCACCACCAATCGCCAGAGGGACCGGGGAGCTGTTTTTT.

The V and J genes are TRBV30 and TRBJ2-1; TRBD2 agrees at 10 bases. Unmatched junction bases numbered 8, after V lost 2 bases and J lost 7 bases. The CDR3 covers 15 residues. Germline CDR1 is GTSNPN and CDR2 is SVGIG (reference sequence). CDR3 loop: CAWSIGLAGENEQFF. Written as DNA, the CDR3 is TGTGCCTGGAGTATAGGGCTAGCGGGAGAGAATGAGCAGTTCTTC.